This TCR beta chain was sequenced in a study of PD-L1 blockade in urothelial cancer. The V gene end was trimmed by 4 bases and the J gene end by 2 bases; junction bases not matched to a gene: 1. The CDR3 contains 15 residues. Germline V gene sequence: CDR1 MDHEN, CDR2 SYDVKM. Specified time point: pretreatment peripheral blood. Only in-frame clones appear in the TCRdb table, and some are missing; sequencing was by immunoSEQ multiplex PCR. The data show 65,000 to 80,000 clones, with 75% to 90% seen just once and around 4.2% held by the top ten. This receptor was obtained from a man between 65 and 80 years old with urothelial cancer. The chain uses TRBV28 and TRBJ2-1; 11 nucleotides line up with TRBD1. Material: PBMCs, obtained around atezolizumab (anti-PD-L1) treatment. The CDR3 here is CASSSDRGPYNEQFF. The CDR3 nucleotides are TGTGCCAGCAGTTCGGACAGGGGGCCCTACAATGAGCAGTTCTTC.